Listed below are T cell receptor beta chains from one sample, sequenced in a study of T cell responses to AZD1222 COVID-19 vaccine. Using immunoSEQ multiplex PCR, the repertoire was profiled, and TCRdb retains in-frame clones only, with some absent. This sample carries around 100,000 clones, 91% of them seen once, and the ten largest clones take about 50%. The input for sequencing was peripheral blood, taken on day 0 of AZD1222 vaccination. The receptors were gathered from an adult in good health. The CDR3 runs from the conserved cysteine through the conserved F or W. D genes are given only for firm matches. Part of the rows lack a size; the others show once, few, many or a class for expanded clones.

v_gene	d_gene	abundance	j_gene	CDR3nt	CDR3aa
TRBV5-5	.	.	TRBJ2-2	TGTGCCAGCGTCGTGGGACAGAACACCGGGGAGCTGTTTTTT	CASVVGQNTGELFF
TRBV12-3/TRBV12-4	.	.	TRBJ2-1	TGTGCCAGCAGTTCTACTAGTGGGCAGTTCTTC	CASSSTSGQFF
TRBV3-1/TRBV3-2	.	.	TRBJ2-3	TGTGCCAGCAGCCCGCGACAGGAGAGCACAGATACGCAGTATTTT	CASSPRQESTDTQYF
TRBV7-9	.	.	TRBJ1-3	TGTGCCAGCAGCTTCAAAAACACCATATATTTT	CASSFKNTIYF
TRBV5-1	TRBD2	.	TRBJ2-3	TGCGCCAGCAGCTGGCGGGGGGAGACGAGGACAGATACGCAGTATTTT	CASSWRGETRTDTQYF
TRBV7-9	.	.	TRBJ2-6	TGTGCCAGCACCTCCTCTTTAGGGGCTACAAGCTCTGGGGCCAACGTCCTGACTTTC	CASTSSLGATSSGANVLTF
TRBV5-1	.	.	TRBJ2-5	TGCGCCAGCAGCTTGGGAGTGGGAGCTGAAGAGACCCAGTACTTC	CASSLGVGAEETQYF
TRBV11-1	.	.	TRBJ2-7	TGTGCCAGCAGCTTTATAGGCTACGAGCAGTACTTC	CASSFIGYEQYF
TRBV11-3	.	once	TRBJ1-5	TGTGCCAGCAACCAAGCTATTAGCAATCAGCCCCAGCATTTT	CASNQAISNQPQHF
TRBV15	TRBD2	.	TRBJ2-5	TGTGCCACCAGCAGAGACAGGACTAGCGGGAGGGAGACCCAGTACTTC	CATSRDRTSGRETQYF
TRBV6-4	.	.	TRBJ1-2	TGTGCCAGCAGTCAGACAGCTACCACGGGCTACACCTTC	CASSQTATTGYTF
TRBV2	TRBD1	.	TRBJ1-4	TGTGCCCGTCAGGGGGCAGGTAATGAAAAACTGTTTTTT	CARQGAGNEKLFF
TRBV5-4	.	few	TRBJ2-7	TGTGCCAGCAGCTTGGACGCGGGGACCTACGAGCAGTACTTC	CASSLDAGTYEQYF
TRBV4-1	.	.	TRBJ1-5	TGCGCCAGCAGCCAAGATAAGGTCAATAGCAATCAGCCCCAGCATTTT	CASSQDKVNSNQPQHF
TRBV6-4	TRBD2	few	TRBJ2-1	TGTGCCAGCAGTGACTCGGGGGAGGGCACGGGGGAGCAGTTCTTC	CASSDSGEGTGEQFF
TRBV6-6	TRBD2	.	TRBJ2-7	TGTGCCAGCAGTTACCGTTTCGGGGGGACGATCGAGCAGTACTTC	CASSYRFGGTIEQYF
TRBV24-1	TRBD1	.	TRBJ2-5	TGTGCCACCAGTGATCCCCAGAACAGGGGGCAGGAGACCCAGTACTTC	CATSDPQNRGQETQYF
TRBV19	.	.	TRBJ1-4	TGTGCCATCAGACCCGGACCTGCTGAAAAACTGTTTTTT	CAIRPGPAEKLFF
TRBV28	TRBD1	.	TRBJ2-3	TGTGCCAGCACTTCAGCCGGGACAGGGGTTTCAGATACGCAGTATTTT	CASTSAGTGVSDTQYF
TRBV7-2	TRBD2	.	TRBJ2-1	TGTGCCAGCAGCCTCCGGACCGGGAGGCTTGGGTCCTACAATGAGCAGTTCTTC	CASSLRTGRLGSYNEQFF
TRBV11-2	TRBD1	.	TRBJ1-2	TGTGCCAGCAGCTTCCCAGGGGGGGGCTATGGCTACACCTTC	CASSFPGGGYGYTF
TRBV28	.	.	TRBJ2-2	TGTGCCAGCAGTTTAGGAGGGCTCAGTGGGACCGGGGAGCTGTTTTTT	CASSLGGLSGTGELFF
TRBV6-5	.	.	TRBJ2-2	TGTGCCAGCAGTTACACACGGGGGACCACCGGGGAGCTGTTTTTT	CASSYTRGTTGELFF
TRBV7-2	TRBD2	.	TRBJ2-1	TGTGCCAGCAGCTTCGGGACTAGATCGCTCCCTGATGAGCAGTTCTTC	CASSFGTRSLPDEQFF
TRBV28	.	.	TRBJ2-7	TGTGCCAGCAGTCAACGGACAGGGAGGGTCTACGAGCAGTACTTC	CASSQRTGRVYEQYF
TRBV18	.	.	TRBJ1-2	TGTGCCAGCTCACCCTTTGGCCCGGTACCTAACTATGGCTACACCTTC	CASSPFGPVPNYGYTF
TRBV27	.	.	TRBJ1-2	TGTGCCAGCAGCAACCTGGTGGGGGCTGGCGGCTACACCTTC	CASSNLVGAGGYTF
TRBV7-9	.	.	TRBJ2-1	TGTGCCAGCAGCTTAGGGACAGAGAGCAATGAGCAGTTCTTC	CASSLGTESNEQFF
TRBV6-1	.	.	TRBJ1-4	TGTGCCAGCAGTGAAAGTCCCTCCCGACCAACTAATGAAAAACTGTTTTTT	CASSESPSRPTNEKLFF
TRBV7-2	.	.	TRBJ1-4	TGTGCCAGCAGCTTAGGGGTGGGTAATGAAAAACTGTTTTTT	CASSLGVGNEKLFF
TRBV23-1	.	.	TRBJ1-5	TGCGCCAGCAGTCAGGGAGTGGAAAAGAGGATTCAGCCCCAGCATTTT	CASSQGVEKRIQPQHF
TRBV9	.	.	TRBJ1-4	TGTGCCAGCAGCGTACATGGAAGTAGCGGTAATGAAAAACTGTTTTTT	CASSVHGSSGNEKLFF
TRBV28	.	.	TRBJ2-1	TGTGCCAGCAGTTTTCGGGCCCCCTGGGCTAGCGTGGGTAGCAATGAGCAGTTCTTC	CASSFRAPWASVGSNEQFF
TRBV7-2	.	.	TRBJ2-7	TGTGCCAGCCTACAGACCGCGAACTACGAGCAGTACTTC	CASLQTANYEQYF
TRBV28	TRBD2	few	TRBJ2-7	TGTGCCAGCAGCCTGGTGGCTAGCGGGAGGTACGAGCAGTACTTC	CASSLVASGRYEQYF
TRBV5-1	.	once	TRBJ2-5	TGCGCCAGCAGCTTGTCGGGGGCGGGAGAGACCCAGTACTTC	CASSLSGAGETQYF
TRBV6-4	.	few	TRBJ2-2	TGTGCCAGCAGTGATAGGGAGAACACCGGGGAGCTGTTTTTT	CASSDRENTGELFF
TRBV6-2/TRBV6-3	TRBD2	.	TRBJ2-7	TGTGCCAGCAGTGGGGAGCGGGAGTACGGCTACGAGCAGTACTTC	CASSGEREYGYEQYF
TRBV2	.	.	TRBJ1-1	TGTGCCAGCAGAGAAAGTGGCAGAAACACTGAAGCTTTCTTT	CASRESGRNTEAFF
TRBV7-3	TRBD2	.	TRBJ2-2	TGTGCCAGCAGCCTAGAGGGACTAGCGTCCCCTCACACCGGGGAGCTGTTTTTT	CASSLEGLASPHTGELFF
TRBV28	.	.	TRBJ1-1	TGTGCCAGCACGACCGTAGTGGGTACTGAAGCTTTCTTT	CASTTVVGTEAFF
TRBV5-4	.	once	TRBJ2-7	TGTGCCAGCAGCTTGGGTCTGGGGACGGACAACGAGCAGTACTTC	CASSLGLGTDNEQYF
TRBV9	.	.	TRBJ1-4	TGTGCCAGCAGCGTAGCGGCAACTAATGAAAAACTGTTTTTT	CASSVAATNEKLFF
TRBV4-1	TRBD2	.	TRBJ2-1	TGCGCCAGCAGCCAAGATGAGGCTAGCGGGAGGGCCCGGTCCTACAATGAGCAGTTCTTC	CASSQDEASGRARSYNEQFF
TRBV7-2	.	.	TRBJ2-7	TGTGCCAGCAGCTCCGACTTTTCCTCCTACGAGCAGTACTTC	CASSSDFSSYEQYF
TRBV7-9	TRBD1	few	TRBJ1-6	TGTGCCAGCAGCTTAGAAGGGACAGCTTATAATTCACCCCTCCACTTT	CASSLEGTAYNSPLHF
TRBV18	.	.	TRBJ2-1	TGTGCCAGCTCACCAAATTGGGACAACCGGGACGTAAGAAACAATGAGCAGTTCTTC	CASSPNWDNRDVRNNEQFF
TRBV9	.	.	TRBJ1-1	TGTGCCAGCAGCTCCGTAGGGGGAGACAGCACTGAAGCTTTCTTT	CASSSVGGDSTEAFF
TRBV3-1/TRBV3-2	TRBD1	.	TRBJ1-3	TGTGCCAGCAGTCAGGGACAGGCGGGAAACACCATATATTTT	CASSQGQAGNTIYF
TRBV21-1	.	.	TRBJ1-2	TGTGCCAGCGGCCAGGGGAAAATGTATGGCTACACCTTC	CASGQGKMYGYTF
TRBV3-1/TRBV3-2	TRBD1	.	TRBJ1-6	TGTGCCAGCCGCCAGGGGGTGCATTCACCCCTCCACTTT	CASRQGVHSPLHF
TRBV7-2	TRBD1	.	TRBJ2-1	TGTGCCAGCAGGAATCAGGGGGTCAATGAGCAGTTCTTC	CASRNQGVNEQFF
TRBV5-4	TRBD2	.	TRBJ2-1	TGTGCCAGCAGCCCTAGCGGGGTGGAAACCTACAATGAGCAGTTCTTC	CASSPSGVETYNEQFF
TRBV28	TRBD1	.	TRBJ1-2	TGTGCCAGCAGCCTTACGGGACAGGGGACCGCTAACTATGGCTACACCTTC	CASSLTGQGTANYGYTF